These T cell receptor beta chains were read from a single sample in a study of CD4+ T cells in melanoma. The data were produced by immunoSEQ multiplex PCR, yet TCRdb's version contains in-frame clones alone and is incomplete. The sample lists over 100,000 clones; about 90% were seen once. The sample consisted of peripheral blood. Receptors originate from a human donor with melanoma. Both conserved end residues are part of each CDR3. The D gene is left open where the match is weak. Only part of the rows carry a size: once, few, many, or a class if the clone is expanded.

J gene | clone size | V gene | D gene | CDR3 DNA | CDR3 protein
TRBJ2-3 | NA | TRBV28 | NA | TGTGCCAGCAGTTTGTTAGGCGCAGATACGCAGTATTTT | CASSLLGADTQYF
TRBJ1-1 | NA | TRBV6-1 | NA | TGTGCCAGCAGTAACGGACGTGAAGCTTTCTTT | CASSNGREAFF
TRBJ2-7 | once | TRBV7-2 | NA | TGTGCCAGCAGCTTAGGACTAGGCTCCTACGAGCAGTACTTC | CASSLGLGSYEQYF
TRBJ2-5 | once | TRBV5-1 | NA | TGCGCCAGCACCCGTGACGGAGGACAAGAGACCCAGTACTTC | CASTRDGGQETQYF
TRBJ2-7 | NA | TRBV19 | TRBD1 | TGTGCCAGTAGTATGGGACAGTCCTACGAGCAGTACTTC | CASSMGQSYEQYF
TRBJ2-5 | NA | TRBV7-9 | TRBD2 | TGTGCCAGCAGCCGGACTAGCGGGGGGGCCTTCGAGACCCAGTACTTC | CASSRTSGGAFETQYF
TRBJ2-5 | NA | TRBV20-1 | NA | TGCAGTGCACGGGAGACCCAGTACTTC | CSARETQYF
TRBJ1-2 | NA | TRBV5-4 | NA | TGTGCCAGCAGCTCGCAGGGATACTATGGCTACACCTTC | CASSSQGYYGYTF
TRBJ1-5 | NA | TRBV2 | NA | TGTGCCAGCAGTACCGAACCAAGCAATCAGCCCCAGCATTTT | CASSTEPSNQPQHF
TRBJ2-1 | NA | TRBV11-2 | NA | TGTGCCAGCAGCATAGGCGGTAGCCCTGAGCAGTTCTTC | CASSIGGSPEQFF
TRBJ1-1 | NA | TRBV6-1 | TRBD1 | TGTGCCAGCAGTGTGGACAGGGGGCTGAACACTGAAGCTTTCTTT | CASSVDRGLNTEAFF
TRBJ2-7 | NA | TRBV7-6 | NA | TGTGCCAGCAGCATCGACCGGGACGGTCCCTACGAGCAGTACTTC | CASSIDRDGPYEQYF
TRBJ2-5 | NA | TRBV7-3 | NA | TGTGCCAGCAGCCGAGGGACACGGCAAGAGACCCAGTACTTC | CASSRGTRQETQYF
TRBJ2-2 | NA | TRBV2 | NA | TGTGCCAGCAGTATTATAGGCGGGGAGCTGTTTTTT | CASSIIGGELFF
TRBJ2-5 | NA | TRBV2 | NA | TGTGCCAGCAGTCCCGGGACAAACCAAGAGACCCAGTACTTC | CASSPGTNQETQYF
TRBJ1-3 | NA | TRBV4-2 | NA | TGTGCCAGCAGCCAAGACTTTTTCAGAAGCTCTGGAAACACCATATATTTT | CASSQDFFRSSGNTIYF
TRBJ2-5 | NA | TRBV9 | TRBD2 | TGTGCCAGCTCTTGGGGGACTAGCGGAACCCAGAGGGGGCCCCAGTACTTC | CASSWGTSGTQRGPQYF
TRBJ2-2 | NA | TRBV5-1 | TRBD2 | TGCGCCAGCAGCGGTCGGGGCGGGGGGAACACCGGGGAGCTGTTTTTT | CASSGRGGGNTGELFF
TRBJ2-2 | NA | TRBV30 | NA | TGTGCCTGGACCCCAGGGATGAACACCGGGGAGCTGTTTTTT | CAWTPGMNTGELFF
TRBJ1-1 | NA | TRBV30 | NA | TGTGCTCAATTGTTCGGGGTCACTGAAGCTTTCTTT | CAQLFGVTEAFF
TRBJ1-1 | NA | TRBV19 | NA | TGTGCCAGTAGTATAAGGGGGAGTGGGAACACTGAAGCTTTCTTT | CASSIRGSGNTEAFF
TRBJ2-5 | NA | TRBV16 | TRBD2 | TGTGCCAGCAGCCATCCTCGTCCCGGGGGGGAGACCCAGTACTTC | CASSHPRPGGETQYF
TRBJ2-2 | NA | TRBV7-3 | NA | TGTGCCAGCAGCTTTCTTCCTACCACCGGGGAGCTGTTTTTT | CASSFLPTTGELFF
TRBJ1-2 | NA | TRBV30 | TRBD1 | TGTGCCTGGAGCATTGCCAGGACAGGGAATGGCTACACCTTC | CAWSIARTGNGYTF
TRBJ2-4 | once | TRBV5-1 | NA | TGCGCCAGCAGCTACAGCGTTGTGGCAGAGGAAAACATTCAGTACTTC | CASSYSVVAEENIQYF
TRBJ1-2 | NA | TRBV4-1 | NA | TGCGCCAGCAGCCAAGTTGGGGGCAGCTATGGCTACACCTTC | CASSQVGGSYGYTF
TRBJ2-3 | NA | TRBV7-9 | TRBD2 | TGTGCCAGCAGCTCCCTTCCCGGTAGTAGCGGGAGGGCAGATACGCAGTATTTT | CASSSLPGSSGRADTQYF
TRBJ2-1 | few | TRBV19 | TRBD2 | TGTGCCAGTAGCGCGACTAGCGTAGGATCTGGTGAGCAGTTCTTC | CASSATSVGSGEQFF
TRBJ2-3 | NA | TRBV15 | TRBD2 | TGTGCCACCAGCCAAGCGGGGGGGAAGAATACGCAGTATTTT | CATSQAGGKNTQYF
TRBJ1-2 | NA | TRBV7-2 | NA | TGTGCCAGCAGCTTAGCGGGGGCTATCTATGGCTACACCTTC | CASSLAGAIYGYTF
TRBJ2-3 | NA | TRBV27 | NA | TGTGCCAGCAGTTGGCCCGGCACAGATACGCAGTATTTT | CASSWPGTDTQYF
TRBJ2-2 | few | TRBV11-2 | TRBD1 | TGTGCCAGCAGCCGCGGACAGGGGACCGAGGAGCTGTTTTTT | CASSRGQGTEELFF
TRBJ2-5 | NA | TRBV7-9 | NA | TGTGCCAGCAGCTTAGGCAGGGAGAGGGGGACCCAGTACTTC | CASSLGRERGTQYF
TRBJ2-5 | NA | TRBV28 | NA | TGTGCCAGCAGTACCTCTTTGGGACAAGAGACCCAGTACTTC | CASSTSLGQETQYF
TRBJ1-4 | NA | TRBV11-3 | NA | TGTGCCAGCAGCTTAGGGGGGAAAAGTGAAAAACTGTTTTTT | CASSLGGKSEKLFF
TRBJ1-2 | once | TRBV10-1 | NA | TGCGCCAGCAAGGGGGGAAAAGGGGAAATAGCTAACTATGGCTACACCTTC | CASKGGKGEIANYGYTF
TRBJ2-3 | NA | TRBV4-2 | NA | TGTGCCAGCACCCGACTGATGGGGCCAGAAAGCACAGATACGCAGTATTTT | CASTRLMGPESTDTQYF
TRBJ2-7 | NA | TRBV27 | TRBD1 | TGTGCCAGCAGTTCCTTAGGACAGGGGGGTTACGAGCAGTACTTC | CASSSLGQGGYEQYF
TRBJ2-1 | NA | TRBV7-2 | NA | TGTGCCAGCAGCTTAAGACAGGCGACCTACAATGAGCAGTTCTTC | CASSLRQATYNEQFF
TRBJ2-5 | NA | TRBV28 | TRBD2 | TGTGCCAGCAACTCGCTAGCGGGGGGAGGGGAGACCCAGTACTTC | CASNSLAGGGETQYF
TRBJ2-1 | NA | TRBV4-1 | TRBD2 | TGCGCCAGCAGCCAGGTACTAGCGGGGGGCGACAACAATGAGCAGTTCTTC | CASSQVLAGGDNNEQFF
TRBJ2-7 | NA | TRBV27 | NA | TGTGCCAGCAGTTTATTGGCCGGGCCCCAAAGGTACGAGCAGTACTTC | CASSLLAGPQRYEQYF
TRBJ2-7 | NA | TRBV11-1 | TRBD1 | TGTGCCAGCAGCTCTGCCGGGACAGGGGAGGTCTACGAGCAGTACTTC | CASSSAGTGEVYEQYF
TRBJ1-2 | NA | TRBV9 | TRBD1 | TGTGCCAGCAGCTCCCACAGGACAGGGCCTGAAATTTACTATGGCTACACCTTC | CASSSHRTGPEIYYGYTF
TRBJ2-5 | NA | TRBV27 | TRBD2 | TGTGCCAGCAGTTTGGGTAGCGGGGCGTACCAAGAGACCCAGTACTTC | CASSLGSGAYQETQYF
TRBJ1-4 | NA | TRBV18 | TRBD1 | TGTGCCAGCTCACCCAGGACAGGGTGGAATGAAAAACTGTTTTTT | CASSPRTGWNEKLFF
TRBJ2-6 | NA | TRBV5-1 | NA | TGCGCCAGCAGCTTGGTAGGACAGTTCTCCTCTGGGGCCAACGTCCTGACTTTC | CASSLVGQFSSGANVLTF
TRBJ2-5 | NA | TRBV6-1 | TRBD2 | TGTGCCAGCAGTGACCAGGCGGGGGGCCTGGGGGGGGAGACCCAGTACTTC | CASSDQAGGLGGETQYF
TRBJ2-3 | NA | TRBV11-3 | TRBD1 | TGTGCCAGCAGTCAGGGGGAGAACACAGATACGCAGTATTTT | CASSQGENTDTQYF